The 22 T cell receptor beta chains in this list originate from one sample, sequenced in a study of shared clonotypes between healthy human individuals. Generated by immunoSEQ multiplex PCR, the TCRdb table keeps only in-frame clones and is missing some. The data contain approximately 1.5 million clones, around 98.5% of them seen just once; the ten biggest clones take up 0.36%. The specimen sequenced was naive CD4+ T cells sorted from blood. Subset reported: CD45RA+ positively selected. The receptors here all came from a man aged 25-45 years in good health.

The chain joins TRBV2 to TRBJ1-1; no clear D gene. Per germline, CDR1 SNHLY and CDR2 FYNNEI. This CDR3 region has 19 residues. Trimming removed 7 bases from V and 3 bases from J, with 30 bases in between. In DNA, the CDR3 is TGTGCCAGCAATTTCGGGCGGCAGTGGACCCTTAAGGCGGACACTGAAGCTTTCTTT. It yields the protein CASNFGRQWTLKADTEAFF.

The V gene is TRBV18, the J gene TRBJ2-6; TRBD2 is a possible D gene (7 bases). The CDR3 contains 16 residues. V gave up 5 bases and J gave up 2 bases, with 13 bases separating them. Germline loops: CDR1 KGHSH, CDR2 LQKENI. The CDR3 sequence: CASSTAGATGANVLTF. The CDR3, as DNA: TGTGCCAGCTCAACGGCGGGGGCGACTGGGGCCAACGTCCTGACTTTC.

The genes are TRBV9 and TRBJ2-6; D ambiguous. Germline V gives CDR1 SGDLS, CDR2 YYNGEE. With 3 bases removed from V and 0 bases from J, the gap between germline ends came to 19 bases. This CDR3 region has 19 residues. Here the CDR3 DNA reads TGTGCCAGCAGCGAGATGGGAATCGCCCAGAGCTCTGGGGCCAACGTCCTGACTTTC. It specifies CASSEMGIAQSSGANVLTF.

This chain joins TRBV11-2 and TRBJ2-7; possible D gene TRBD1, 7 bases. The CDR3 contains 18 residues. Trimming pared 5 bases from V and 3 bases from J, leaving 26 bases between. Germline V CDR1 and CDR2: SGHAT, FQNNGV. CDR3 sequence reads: CASSPPDRPGGTYYEQYF. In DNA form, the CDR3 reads TGTGCCAGCAGCCCGCCCGATCGACCAGGGGGGACATACTACGAGCAGTACTTC.

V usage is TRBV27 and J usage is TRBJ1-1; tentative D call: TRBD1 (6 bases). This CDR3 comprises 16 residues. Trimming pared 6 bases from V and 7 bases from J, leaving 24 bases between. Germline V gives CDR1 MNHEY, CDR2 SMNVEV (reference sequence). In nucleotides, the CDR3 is TGTGCCAGCAGCGGAACAGGGACGTGGCCGGGGAGTGAAGCTTTCTTT. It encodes CASSGTGTWPGSEAFF.

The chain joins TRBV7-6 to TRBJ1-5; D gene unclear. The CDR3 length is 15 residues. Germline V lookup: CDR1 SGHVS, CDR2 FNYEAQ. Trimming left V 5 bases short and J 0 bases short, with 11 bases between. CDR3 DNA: TGTGCCAGCAGCCTTGGACGGAATAGCAATCAGCCCCAGCATTTT. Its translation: CASSLGRNSNQPQHF.

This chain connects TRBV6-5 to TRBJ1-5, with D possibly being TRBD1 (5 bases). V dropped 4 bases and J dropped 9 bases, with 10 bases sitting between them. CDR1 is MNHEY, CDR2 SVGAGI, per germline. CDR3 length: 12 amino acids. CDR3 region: CASSWQGGPQHF. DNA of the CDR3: TGTGCCAGCAGTTGGCAGGGAGGGCCCCAGCATTTT.

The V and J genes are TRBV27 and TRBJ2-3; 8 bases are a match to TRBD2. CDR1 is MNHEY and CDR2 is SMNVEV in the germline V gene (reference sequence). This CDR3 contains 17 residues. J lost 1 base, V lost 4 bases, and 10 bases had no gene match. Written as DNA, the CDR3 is TGTGCCAGCAGTTCCGCTAGCGGGCGGTGGGGCACAGATACGCAGTATTTT. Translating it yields CASSSASGRWGTDTQYF.

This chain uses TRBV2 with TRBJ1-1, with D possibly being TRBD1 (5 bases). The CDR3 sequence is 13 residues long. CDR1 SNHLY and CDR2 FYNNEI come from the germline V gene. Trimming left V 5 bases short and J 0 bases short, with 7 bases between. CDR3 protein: CASSWGLNTEAFF. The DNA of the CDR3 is TGTGCCAGCAGTTGGGGCCTGAACACTGAAGCTTTCTTT.

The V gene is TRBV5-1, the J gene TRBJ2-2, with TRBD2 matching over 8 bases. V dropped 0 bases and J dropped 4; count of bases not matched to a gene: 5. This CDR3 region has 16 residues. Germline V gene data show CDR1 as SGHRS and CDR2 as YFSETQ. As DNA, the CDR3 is TGCGCCAGCAGCTTGGCAATAGCGGGAACCACCGGGGAGCTGTTTTTT. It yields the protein CASSLAIAGTTGELFF.

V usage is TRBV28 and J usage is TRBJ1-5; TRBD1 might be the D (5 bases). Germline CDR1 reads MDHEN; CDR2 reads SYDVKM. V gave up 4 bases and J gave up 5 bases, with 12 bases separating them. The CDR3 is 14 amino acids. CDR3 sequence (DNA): TGTGCCAGCAGTTCCTGGGACCGATATCAGCCCCAGCATTTT. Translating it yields CASSSWDRYQPQHF.

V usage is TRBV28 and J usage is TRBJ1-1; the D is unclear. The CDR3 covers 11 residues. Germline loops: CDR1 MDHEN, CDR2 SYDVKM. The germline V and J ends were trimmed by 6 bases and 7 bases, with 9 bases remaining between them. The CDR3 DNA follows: TGTGCCAGCAGACCGAGCCTTGAAGCTTTCTTT. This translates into CASRPSLEAFF.

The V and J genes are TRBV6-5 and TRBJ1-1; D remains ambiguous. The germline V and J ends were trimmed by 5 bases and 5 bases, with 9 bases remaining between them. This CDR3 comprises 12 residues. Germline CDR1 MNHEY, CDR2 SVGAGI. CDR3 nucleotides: TGTGCCAGCAGTCAGAGAAGGACTGAAGCTTTCTTT. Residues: CASSQRRTEAFF.

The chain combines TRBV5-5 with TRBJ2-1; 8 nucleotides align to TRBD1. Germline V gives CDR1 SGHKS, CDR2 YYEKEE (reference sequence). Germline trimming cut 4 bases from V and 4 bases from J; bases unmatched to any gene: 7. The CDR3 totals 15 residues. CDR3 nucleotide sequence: TGTGCCAGCAGCGGATGGACAGGGCAGTACAATGAGCAGTTCTTC. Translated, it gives CASSGWTGQYNEQFF.

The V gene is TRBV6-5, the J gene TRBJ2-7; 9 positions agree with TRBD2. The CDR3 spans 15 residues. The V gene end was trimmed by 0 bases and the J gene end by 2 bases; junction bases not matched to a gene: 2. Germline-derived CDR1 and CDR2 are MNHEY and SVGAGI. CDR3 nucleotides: TGTGCCAGCAGTTACTCGAGCGGGGGGACCTACGAGCAGTACTTC. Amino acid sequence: CASSYSSGGTYEQYF.

The CDR3 protein is CASSPGSNEKLFF. Written as DNA, the CDR3 is TGTGCCAGCAGTCCCGGGAGTAATGAAAAACTGTTTTTT. The J gene is TRBJ1-4, the V gene TRBV27; D remains ambiguous. The V and J ends lost 5 bases and 4 bases respectively, with 8 bases between them. Germline lookup yields CDR1 MNHEY and CDR2 SMNVEV (reference sequence). CDR3 length: 13 amino acids. The full variable domain, rest sourced from reference TRBV27 and TRBJ1-4, is EAQVTQNPRYLITVTGKKLTVTCSQNMNHEYMSWYRQDPGLGLRQIYYSMNVEVTDKGDVPEGYKVSRKEKRNFPLILESPSPNQTSLYFCASSPGSNEKLFFGSGTQLSVL.

The CDR3 DNA sequence: TGCAGGACGAACGATAAATACGAGCAGTACTTC. It is translated as CRTNDKYEQYF. J is TRBJ2-7 and V is TRBV20-1; D uncertain. The V gene's germline CDR1 is DFQATT and CDR2 SNEGSKA (reference sequence). The CDR3 length is 11 residues.

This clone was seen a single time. DNA for the CDR3: TGTGCCATACGGACTAGCGGGAGTGGGACAGATACGCAGTATTTT. This gives the protein CAIRTSGSGTDTQYF. This chain connects TRBV10-3 to TRBJ2-3, with 13 bases lining up with TRBD2. Trimming cost V 9 bases and J 3 bases; bases outside gene matches: 6. Germline V lookup: CDR1 ENHRY, CDR2 SYGVKD. The CDR3 extends over 15 amino acids.

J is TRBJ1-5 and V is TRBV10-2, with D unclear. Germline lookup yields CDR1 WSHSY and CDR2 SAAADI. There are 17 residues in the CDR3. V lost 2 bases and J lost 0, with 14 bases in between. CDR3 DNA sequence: TGCGCCAGCAGTGAGATCGAGGTCTTAGATAGCAATCAGCCCCAGCATTTT. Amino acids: CASSEIEVLDSNQPQHF.

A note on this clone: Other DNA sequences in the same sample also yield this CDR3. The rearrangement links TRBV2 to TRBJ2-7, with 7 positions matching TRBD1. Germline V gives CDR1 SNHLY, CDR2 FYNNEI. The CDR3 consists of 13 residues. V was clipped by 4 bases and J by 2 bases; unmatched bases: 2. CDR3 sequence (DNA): TGTGCCAGCAGTGGGCAGGGGGCCTACGAGCAGTACTTC. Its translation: CASSGQGAYEQYF.

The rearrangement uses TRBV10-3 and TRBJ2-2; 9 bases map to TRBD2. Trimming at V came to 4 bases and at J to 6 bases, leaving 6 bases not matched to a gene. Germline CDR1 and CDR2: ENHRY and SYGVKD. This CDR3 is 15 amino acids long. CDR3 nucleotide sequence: TGTGCCATCAGTGTACAGCGGGAGGACGCCGGGGAGCTGTTTTTT. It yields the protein CAISVQREDAGELFF.

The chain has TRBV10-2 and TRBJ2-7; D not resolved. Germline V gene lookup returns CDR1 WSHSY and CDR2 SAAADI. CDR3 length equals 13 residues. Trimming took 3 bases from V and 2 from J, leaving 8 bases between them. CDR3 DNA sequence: TGCGCCAGCAGTGACCTGGCTACCTACGAGCAGTACTTC. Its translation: CASSDLATYEQYF.